This TCR beta chain came from a study of T cells in Graves' hyperthyroidism and ophthalmopathy. Amplified regions were TCR beta CDR3 sequences from RNA transcripts. The HTBI primer set drove a first-round RT-PCR of the TCR CDR3. TCRdb called the multiplex PCR reads again in MiXCR, with one record for every CDR3 protein. The sample has hundreds of thousands of distinct CDR3 sequences, approximately 15% seen once. This CDR3 contains 16 residues. CDR1 is SGHRS, CDR2 YFSETQ, per germline. Comment on this clonotype: The junction differs from germline at one of its ends, possibly a read error.

Sequencing was done on a sample of blood. This chain uses TRBV5-1 with TRBJ1-6; no definite D call. This sequence originates from a woman aged 25 to 39 with Graves' hyperthyroidism that later progressed to Graves' ophthalmopathy. The CDR3 sequence is CASSDPDGARNSPPHF. The DNA of the CDR3 is TGCGCCAGCAGCGACCCGGACGGTGCGCGTAATTCACCCCCCCACTTT.